The clone carrying this TCR beta chain was recorded only once. This record comes from a study of CD8+ T cells in alopecia areata. Both peripheral blood and punch biopsies of lesional scalp skin were obtained from patients who had alopecia areata. Extraction and reverse transcription of RNA yielded cDNA as the sequencing template. Only in-frame clones appear in the TCRdb table, and some are missing; sequencing was by immunoSEQ multiplex PCR. Of about 11,000 clones listed, roughly 56% are singletons. V gave up 2 bases and J gave up 4 bases; unmatched junction bases: 10. Germline CDR1 SGHNT, CDR2 YYREEE (reference sequence). The length of the CDR3 is 16 residues.

This sequence originates from a human donor with alopecia areata. The sequencing used skin, collected at week 0. The rearrangement links TRBV5-4 to TRBJ2-3; 7 nucleotides match TRBD2. The CDR3 sequence is CASSFLGRGNSDTQYF. In nucleotides, the CDR3 is TGTGCCAGCAGCTTCCTTGGGCGGGGGAACTCAGATACGCAGTATTTT.